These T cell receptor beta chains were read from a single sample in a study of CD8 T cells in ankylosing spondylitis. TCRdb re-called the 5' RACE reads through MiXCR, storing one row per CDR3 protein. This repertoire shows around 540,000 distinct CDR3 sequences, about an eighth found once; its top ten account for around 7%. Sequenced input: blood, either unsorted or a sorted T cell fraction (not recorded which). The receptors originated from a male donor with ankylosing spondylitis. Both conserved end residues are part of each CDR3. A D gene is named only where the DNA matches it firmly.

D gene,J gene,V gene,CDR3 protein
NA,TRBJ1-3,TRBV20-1,CSARVRQGGSGNTIYF
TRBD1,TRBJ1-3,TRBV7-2,CASSYRDSGNTIYF
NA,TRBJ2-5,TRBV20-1,CSARKAGETQYF
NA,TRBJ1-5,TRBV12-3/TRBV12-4,CASSHTSNSNQPQHF
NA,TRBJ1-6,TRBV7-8,CASSLAGPGSPLHF
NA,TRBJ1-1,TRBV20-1,CSAVGTIQGRKAFF
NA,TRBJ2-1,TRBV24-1,CATSDWGPEQFF
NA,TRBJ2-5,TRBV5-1,CASSLDKETQYF
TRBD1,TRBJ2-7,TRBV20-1,CSATGTGTTYEQYF
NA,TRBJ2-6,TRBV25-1,CASTRQSPSGANVLTF
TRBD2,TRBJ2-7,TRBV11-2,CASSLEVRLAGGSYEQYF
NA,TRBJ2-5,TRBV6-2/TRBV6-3,CASSPYQETHYF
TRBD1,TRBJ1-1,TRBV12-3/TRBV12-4,CASSLGGTGTTLNTEAFF
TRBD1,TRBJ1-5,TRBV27,CASSLLGLGQGAHQPQHF
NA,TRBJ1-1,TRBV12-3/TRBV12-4,CASRFETNTEAFF
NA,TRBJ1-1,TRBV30,CAWSDVGGRNTEAFF
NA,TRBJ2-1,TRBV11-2,CASSPYRLETSYNEQFF
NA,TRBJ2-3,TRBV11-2,CASSLIGTDTDTQYF
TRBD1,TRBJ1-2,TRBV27,CASRTGGHGYTF
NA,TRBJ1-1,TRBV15,CATSKGGVMNTEAFF
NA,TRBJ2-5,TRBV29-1,CSVDRGRAETQYF
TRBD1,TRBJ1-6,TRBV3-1,CASSQGTGGTGTLHF
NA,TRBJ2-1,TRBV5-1,CASSLGSGRRVDEQFF
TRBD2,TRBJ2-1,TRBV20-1,CSARDLLAGGNEQFF
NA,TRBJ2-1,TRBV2,CASSKGSSYNEQFF
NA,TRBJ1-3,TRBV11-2,CATRNSRGGRGNTIYF
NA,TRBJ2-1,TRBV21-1,CASSKGTTSGRNKGGNEQFF
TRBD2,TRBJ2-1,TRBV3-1,CASSQGTGGQNEQFF
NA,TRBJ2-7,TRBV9,CASSVGLTNYEQYF
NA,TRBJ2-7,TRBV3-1,CASSQVSQGREQYF
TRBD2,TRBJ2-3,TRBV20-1,CSAISGTSEDTQYF
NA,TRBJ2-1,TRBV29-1,CSVKRAGSSYNEQFF
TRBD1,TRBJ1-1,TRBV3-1,CASSQGGQGGFSGEAFF
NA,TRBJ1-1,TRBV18,CATSRSPGGNTEAFF
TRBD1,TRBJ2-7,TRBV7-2,CASSSQTGQTEQYF
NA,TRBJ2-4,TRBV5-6,CASSDRGGVSKNIQYF
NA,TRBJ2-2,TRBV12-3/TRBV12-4,CASSISTGELFF
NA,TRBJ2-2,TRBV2,CASSEQGSNTGELFF
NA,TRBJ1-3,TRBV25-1,CASSIALDTIYF
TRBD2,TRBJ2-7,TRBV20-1,CSATLPLAAYEQYF
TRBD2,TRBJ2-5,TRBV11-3,CASSLTSMETQYF